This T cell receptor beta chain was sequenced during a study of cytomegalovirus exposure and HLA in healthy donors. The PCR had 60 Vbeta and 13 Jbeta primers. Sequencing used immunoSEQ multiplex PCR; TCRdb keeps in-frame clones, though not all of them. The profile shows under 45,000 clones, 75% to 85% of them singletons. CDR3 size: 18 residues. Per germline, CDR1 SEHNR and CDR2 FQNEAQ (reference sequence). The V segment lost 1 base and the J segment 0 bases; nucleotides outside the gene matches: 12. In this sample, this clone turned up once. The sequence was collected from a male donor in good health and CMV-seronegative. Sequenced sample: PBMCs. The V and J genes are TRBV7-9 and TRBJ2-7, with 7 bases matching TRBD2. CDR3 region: CASSLGSVLAVPSYEQYF. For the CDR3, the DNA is TGTGCCAGCAGCTTAGGGTCGGTGCTAGCGGTTCCCTCCTACGAGCAGTACTTC.